This TCR beta chain is drawn from a study of cytomegalovirus exposure and HLA in healthy donors. Broader study findings: No immune exposure information besides CMV serostatus was available.

As regards this clone: What it binds is not known.

The PCR used 60 Vbeta and 13 Jbeta primers. TCRdb's copy holds only in-frame clones and misses some; the assay was immunoSEQ multiplex PCR. The table lists under 200,000 clones, 80% of them singletons. V was trimmed by 3 bases and J by 0 bases, leaving 4 bases between them. Germline CDR1 reads SGHRS; CDR2 reads YFSETQ. The CDR3 spans 14 residues. The chain combines TRBV5-1 with TRBJ1-6, with unresolved D. The clonotype was recovered from a man aged 18 to 29 in good health and CMV-seropositive. Material: PBMCs. DNA of the CDR3: TGCGCCAGCAGCTCTAGCTCCTATAATTCACCCCTCCACTTT. Translated: CASSSSSYNSPLHF.